The 27 T cell receptor beta chains below come from one sample, sequenced in a study of T cell repertoires in cytomegalovirus infection. For these TCRs, the target antigens are not known. Via MiXCR, TCRdb re-called the reads, giving one row per CDR3 protein. The sample holds 150,000 or so distinct CDR3 sequences, roughly 22% seen once. The specimen comprised CD8+ T cells from cultured PBMCs, sampled from culture after CMV antigen stimulation. Receptor source: a human donor in good health (CMV status not recorded). Some clones in this sample may be carry-over from other donors' samples.

This clonotype was recorded a few times. The rearrangement links TRBV27 to TRBJ2-7; D perhaps matches TRBD2 (6 bases). The CDR3 is made up of 15 amino acids. Germline CDR1 and CDR2: MNHEY and SMNVEV (reference sequence). V lost 2 bases, J lost 5 bases, and 16 bases lay in between. CDR3 bases: TGTGCCAGCAGTTTACTAACTAGCCTCCCCGACGAGCAGTACTTC. Translated: CASSLLTSLPDEQYF.

This clonotype was picked up a small number of times. The chain uses TRBV7-9 and TRBJ2-1; the match to TRBD2 covers 10 bases. V shed 2 bases, J shed 5 bases, and the junction held 6 bases outside the gene matches. The CDR3 loop spans 16 amino acids. Germline V lookup: CDR1 SEHNR, CDR2 FQNEAQ (reference sequence). CDR3 protein: CASSLPAGGPHNEQFF. The CDR3 nucleotides are TGTGCCAGCAGCTTACCAGCGGGGGGGCCCCACAATGAGCAGTTCTTC.

The genes are TRBV14 and TRBJ2-1; 9 positions match TRBD2. The CDR3 spans 16 residues. The germline CDR1 and CDR2 sequences are SGHDN and FVKESK. Trimming removed 4 bases from V and 4 bases from J; junction bases left unmatched: 8. For the CDR3, the DNA is TGTGCCAGCAGCCGCGGACTAGCGCGGGGGTACAATGAGCAGTTCTTC. Translated: CASSRGLARGYNEQFF.

This clonotype was detected only a few times. This sequence joins TRBV7-3 and TRBJ2-7, with TRBD2 matching 7 bases. Germline loops: CDR1 SGHTA, CDR2 FQGTGA. This CDR3 has 15 residues. V lost 5 bases, J lost 2 bases, and 9 bases stayed unmatched. The CDR3 DNA sequence: TGTGCCAGCAGCCCCTCGGGGGGATTTGCCTACGAGCAGTACTTC. This gives the protein CASSPSGGFAYEQYF.

In nucleotides, the CDR3 is TGTGCCAGCAGCTCCCCCCGGACACCTAACGAGCAGTACTTC. Its protein product is CASSSPRTPNEQYF. The chain links TRBV7-2 to TRBJ2-7, with D perhaps matching TRBD1 (5 bases). Germline lookup yields CDR1 SGHTA and CDR2 FQGNSA. This CDR3 contains 14 residues. The V gene lost 4 bases and the J gene lost 5 bases, with 15 bases spanning the gap.

The CDR3 reads CASVVWRGSREDTQYF. As DNA, the CDR3 is TGTGCCAGCGTAGTATGGCGGGGCTCAAGGGAAGATACGCAGTATTTT. This chain links TRBV6-1 with TRBJ2-3; maybe TRBD2 (6 bases). Germline CDR1 and CDR2: MNHNS and SASEGT. This CDR3 region has 16 residues. With 8 bases removed from V and 5 bases from J, the gap between germline ends came to 23 bases.

This clonotype was seen a handful of times. The chain couples TRBV6-2 or TRBV6-3 to TRBJ1-1; 10 bases map to TRBD1. The germline V gene has CDR1 MNHEY and CDR2 SVGEGT. This CDR3 has 14 amino acids. V trimming: 8 bases; J trimming: 1 base; junction bases outside the gene matches: 4. DNA for the CDR3: TGTGCCAGCTCGACAGGGGGCTCGAACACTGAAGCTTTCTTT. Residues: CASSTGGSNTEAFF.

This chain joins TRBV20-1 and TRBJ1-6; 7 nucleotides line up with TRBD1. The CDR3 has 17 amino acids. Germline values: CDR1 DFQATT, CDR2 SNEGSKA (reference sequence). The V gene end was trimmed by 5 bases and the J gene end by 0 bases; junction bases not matched to a gene: 10. This CDR3 is CSARDRATSSYNSPLHF. CDR3 nucleotide sequence: TGCAGTGCTCGGGACAGAGCAACAAGCTCCTATAATTCACCCCTCCACTTT.

The genes are TRBV6-1 and TRBJ2-7; D unresolved. The length of the CDR3 is 12 residues. CDR1 is MNHNS and CDR2 is SASEGT in the germline V gene. The ends were cut back, 1 base at V and 3 bases at J, with 4 bases in the middle. Here the CDR3 reads CASSEDFYEQYF. The CDR3 region has the DNA TGTGCCAGCAGTGAAGACTTCTACGAGCAGTACTTC.

This chain joins TRBV6-2 or TRBV6-3 and TRBJ2-5, with D possibly TRBD2 on 6 matching bases. Germline loops: CDR1 MNHEY, CDR2 SVGEGT. The V gene lost 5 bases and the J gene lost 12 bases, with 22 bases spanning the gap. This CDR3 comprises 14 residues. CDR3 loop: CASSRQSSGLAEYF. CDR3 DNA: TGTGCCAGCAGTCGGCAATCCTCGGGTTTAGCGGAGTACTTC.

DNA for the CDR3: TGTGCCACCAGCAGAGATGGAGCGGGAGACGGGACCCAGTACTTC. Its protein product is CATSRDGAGDGTQYF. The genes are TRBV15 and TRBJ2-5; 8 bases agree with TRBD2. The germline V gene has CDR1 LNHNV and CDR2 YYDKDF (reference sequence). V lost 0 bases to trimming and J lost 7 bases; unmatched junction nucleotides: 7. The CDR3 sequence is 15 residues long.

This clonotype was picked up a small number of times. This chain connects TRBV12-3 or TRBV12-4 to TRBJ2-7; 9 nucleotides line up with TRBD1. The CDR3 has 16 residues. J was trimmed by 2 bases and V by 5 bases; bases with no gene match: 10. Here the CDR3 DNA reads TGTGCCAGCAGTCCCCCCACAGGGGGCGTCCCCTACGAGCAGTACTTC. Its translation: CASSPPTGGVPYEQYF.

This clonotype was found a few times. The chain combines TRBV6-2 or TRBV6-3 with TRBJ1-6; 11 bases fit TRBD1. V lost 9 bases, J lost 5 bases, and 6 bases stayed unmatched. The CDR3 extends over 15 amino acids. Germline V gene data show CDR1 as MNHEY and CDR2 as SVGEGT. The CDR3 DNA follows: TGTGCCAGGGATGGACAGGGGGCGGATAATTCACCCCTCCACTTT. Translation: CARDGQGADNSPLHF.

Only a few counts were recorded for this clonotype. The V gene is TRBV4-1, the J gene TRBJ1-5, with 9 bases fitting TRBD1. CDR1 is MGHRA, CDR2 YSYEKL, per germline. CDR3 length: 17 residues. The V segment lost 3 bases and the J segment 5 bases; nucleotides outside the gene matches: 11. The DNA for the CDR3 is TGCGCCAGCAGCCACCCAAAGGACAGGGGCGGGGATCAGCCCCAGCATTTT. The encoded protein is CASSHPKDRGGDQPQHF.

This clonotype was seen more than once but under ten times. The rearrangement joins TRBV7-9 to TRBJ2-5; 9 nucleotides agree with TRBD1. The trim removed 5 bases at V and 5 bases at J, leaving 9 bases unmatched. Germline V gene sequence: CDR1 SEHNR, CDR2 FQNEAQ (reference sequence). This CDR3 contains 15 residues. The chain's CDR3 is CASSLRQGGMETQYF. The CDR3, as DNA: TGTGCCAGCAGCCTTCGACAGGGGGGGATGGAGACCCAGTACTTC.

This clonotype was counted between two and nine times. V and J are TRBV27 and TRBJ1-5, with D hard to call. The germline gives CDR1 MNHEY, CDR2 SMNVEV (reference sequence). The CDR3 is made up of 15 amino acids. Trimming cost V 0 bases and J 0 bases, with 6 bases left between them. CDR3 residues: CASSLSVYSNQPQHF. The CDR3 region has the DNA TGTGCCAGCAGTTTATCCGTTTATAGCAATCAGCCCCAGCATTTT.

This clonotype was picked up a small number of times. The rearrangement links TRBV7-6 to TRBJ1-6, with D possibly TRBD1 on 6 matching bases. The CDR3 is 15 residues long. Trimming shortened V by 1 base and J by 13 bases, and 17 bases separated the two germline ends. CDR1 and CDR2 (germline): SGHVS, FNYEAQ. CDR3 in DNA: TGTGCCAGCAGCTTAGACAGGGCTACGACATCCCCCCTCCACTTT. Translating gives CASSLDRATTSPLHF.

The chain joins TRBV2 to TRBJ1-1; 9 bases fit TRBD1. CDR3 size: 15 residues. The J segment lost 3 bases and the V segment lost 10 bases, leaving 12 bases of the junction unmatched. Germline values: CDR1 SNHLY, CDR2 FYNNEI. The CDR3 sequence is CATLGYRDRDTEAFF. The CDR3 DNA reads as TGTGCCACCCTCGGGTACCGGGACAGGGACACTGAAGCTTTCTTT. Full variable domain (rest looked up from reference TRBV2 and TRBJ1-1): EPEVTQTPSHQVTQMGQEVILRCVPISNHLYFYWYRQILGQKVEFLVSFYNNEISEKSEIFDDQFSVERPDGSNFTLKIRSTKLEDSAMYFCATLGYRDRDTEAFFGQGTRLTVV.

The chain recombines TRBV20-1 with TRBJ1-2; no clear D gene. This CDR3 has 13 amino acids. V shed 5 bases and J shed 7 bases, with 17 bases lying between them. In germline, CDR1 is DFQATT, CDR2 SNEGSKA (reference sequence). The CDR3: CSARLQRVGGYTF. Here the CDR3 DNA reads TGCAGTGCTCGGCTCCAAAGGGTCGGTGGCTACACCTTC.

This chain connects TRBV11-2 to TRBJ2-7; TRBD1 agrees at 7 bases. Germline CDR1 SGHAT, CDR2 FQNNGV. Unmatched junction bases numbered 15, after V lost 1 base and J lost 3 bases. The CDR3 totals 18 residues. CDR3 in DNA: TGTGCCAGCAGCTTAGCCCCAGTAATAGGGACAGACCACTACGAGCAGTACTTC. It codes for CASSLAPVIGTDHYEQYF.

This clonotype has ten or more counts. This chain connects TRBV7-6 to TRBJ2-7, with TRBD2 matching 10 bases. From germline, CDR1 is SGHVS and CDR2 FNYEAQ. The CDR3 loop spans 15 amino acids. J was trimmed by 7 bases and V by 5 bases; bases with no gene match: 11. DNA of the CDR3: TGTGCCAGCAGCAACGAGCGGGGGGGATTCAGAGAGCAGTACTTC. This translates into CASSNERGGFREQYF. Using reference TRBV7-6 and TRBJ2-7 for the parts outside the CDR3, the full variable domain is GAGVSQSPRYKVTKRGQDVALRCDPISGHVSLYWYRQALGQGPEFLTYFNYEAQQDKSGLPNDRFSAERPEGSISTLTIQRTEQRDSAMYRCASSNERGGFREQYFGPGTRLTVT.

This clonotype was seen only a few times. The rearrangement links TRBV7-9 to TRBJ1-6; 7 positions match TRBD1. Trimming took 5 bases from V and 11 from J; bases not matched to a gene: 3. This CDR3 has 12 residues. The V gene's germline CDR1 is SEHNR and CDR2 FQNEAQ (reference sequence). DNA of the CDR3: TGTGCCAGCAGCGCACAGGGGCCACCCCTCCACTTT. This gives the protein CASSAQGPPLHF. Full variable domain (outside the CDR3, taken from reference TRBV7-9 and TRBJ1-6): DTGVSQNPRHKITKRGQNVTFRCDPISEHNRLYWYRQTLGQGPEFLTYFQNEAQLEKSRLLSDRFSAERPKGSFSTLEIQRTEQGDSAMYLCASSAQGPPLHFGNGTRLTVT.

This clonotype came up many times. The rearrangement joins TRBV7-6 to TRBJ1-6, with D perhaps TRBD1 (5 bases). V was shortened by 1 base and J by 3 bases, with 10 bases between the two germline ends. The CDR3 extends over 16 amino acids. The germline gives CDR1 SGHVS, CDR2 FNYEAQ. The CDR3 sequence: CASSLGSGGYNSPLHF. The DNA of the CDR3 is TGTGCCAGCAGCTTAGGGTCCGGGGGCTATAATTCACCCCTCCACTTT. The full variable domain, completed using reference TRBV7-6 and TRBJ1-6, is GAGVSQSPRYKVTKRGQDVALRCDPISGHVSLYWYRQALGQGPEFLTYFNYEAQQDKSGLPNDRFSAERPEGSISTLTIQRTEQRDSAMYRCASSLGSGGYNSPLHFGNGTRLTVT.

The rearrangement joins TRBV12-3 or TRBV12-4 to TRBJ1-2; maybe TRBD1 (6 bases). Trimming took 6 bases from V and 2 from J, leaving 16 bases between them. The CDR3 extends over 15 amino acids. The CDR3 DNA reads TGTGCCAGCAGCCGTTCGGGACACCTAAACTATGGCTACACCTTC. This encodes CASSRSGHLNYGYTF.

V gene TRBV19 combines with J gene TRBJ1-4, with a tentative D call TRBD1 (5 bases). V lost 5 bases and J lost 6, with 10 bases in between. CDR3 size: 13 residues. CDR1 and CDR2 from the germline V gene are LNHDA and SQIVND (reference sequence). The CDR3 DNA sequence: TGTGCCAGTAGTCTTCTAGGGGATGAAAAACTGTTTTTT. Translated, it gives CASSLLGDEKLFF.

The V and J genes are TRBV19 and TRBJ2-2; D is uncertain. The germline V gene has CDR1 LNHDA and CDR2 SQIVND (reference sequence). V was shortened by 11 bases and J by 4 bases, with 14 bases between the two germline ends. This CDR3 has 13 amino acids. The CDR3 sequence: CAGAFRGTGELFF. For the CDR3, the DNA is TGTGCCGGAGCATTTCGTGGCACCGGGGAGCTGTTTTTT.

The genes are TRBV29-1 and TRBJ1-2, with a weak D call TRBD1 (5 bases). V lost 4 bases, J lost 7 bases, and 19 bases lay in between. Looked up from germline, CDR1 is SQVTM and CDR2 is ANQGSEA. This CDR3 comprises 14 residues. The DNA for the CDR3 is TGCAGCGTTGGCCCACATGACGGGGGTGGTGGCTACACCTTC. Translating it yields CSVGPHDGGGGYTF.